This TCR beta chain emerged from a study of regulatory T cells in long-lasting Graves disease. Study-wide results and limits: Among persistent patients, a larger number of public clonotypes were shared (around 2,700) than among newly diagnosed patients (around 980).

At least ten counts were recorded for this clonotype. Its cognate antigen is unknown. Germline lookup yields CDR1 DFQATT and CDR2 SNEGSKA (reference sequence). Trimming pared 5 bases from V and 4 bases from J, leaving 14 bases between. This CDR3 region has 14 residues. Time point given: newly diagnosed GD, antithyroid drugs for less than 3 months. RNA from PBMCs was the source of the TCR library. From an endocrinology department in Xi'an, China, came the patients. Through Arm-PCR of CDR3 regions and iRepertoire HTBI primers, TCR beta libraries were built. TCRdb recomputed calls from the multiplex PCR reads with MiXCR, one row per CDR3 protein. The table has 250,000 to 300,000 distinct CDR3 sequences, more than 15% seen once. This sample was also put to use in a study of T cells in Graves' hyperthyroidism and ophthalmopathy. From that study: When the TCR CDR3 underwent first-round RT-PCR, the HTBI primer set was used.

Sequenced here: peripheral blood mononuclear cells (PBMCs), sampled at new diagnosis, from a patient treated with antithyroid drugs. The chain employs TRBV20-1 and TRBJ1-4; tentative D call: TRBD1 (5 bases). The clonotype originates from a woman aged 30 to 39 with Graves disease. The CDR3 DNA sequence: TGCAGTGCTCCAATGCTGGGGGTTAATGAAAAACTGTTTTTT. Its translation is CSAPMLGVNEKLFF.